These T cell receptor beta chains were read from a single sample in a study of blood T cell repertoires in COVID-19. Generated by immunoSEQ multiplex PCR, the TCRdb table keeps only in-frame clones and is missing some. The data hold about 120,000 clones, with 81% observed a single time. What was sequenced was peripheral blood. The receptors originated from a man between 45 and 60 years old with acute or convalescent COVID-19. The CDR3 runs from the conserved cysteine through the conserved F or W. D genes are given only for firm matches. Only part of the rows carry a size: once, few, many, or a class if the clone is expanded.

d_gene,len,v_gene,j_gene,abundance,CDR3aa,CDR3nt
NA,12,TRBV19,TRBJ1-3,NA,CATRGPGNTIYF,TGTGCCACCAGGGGTCCTGGAAACACCATATATTTT
TRBD1,17,TRBV5-5,TRBJ1-5,few,CASSPRDSLFSNQPQHF,TGTGCCAGCAGCCCTCGGGACAGTCTCTTTAGCAATCAGCCCCAGCATTTT
TRBD1,15,TRBV9,TRBJ1-4,NA,CASSPERGQGVKLFF,TGTGCCAGCAGCCCCGAGCGGGGACAGGGAGTAAAACTGTTTTTT
NA,13,TRBV5-6,TRBJ2-2,NA,CASSHGFTGELFF,TGTGCCAGCAGCCACGGGTTCACCGGGGAGCTGTTTTTT
NA,12,TRBV6-5,TRBJ1-1,NA,CASTEGSTEAFF,TGTGCCAGCACCGAGGGATCCACTGAAGCTTTCTTT
NA,15,TRBV9,TRBJ2-5,NA,CASSAWAGQQETQYF,TGTGCCAGCAGCGCTTGGGCGGGACAGCAAGAGACCCAGTACTTC
NA,14,TRBV6-6,TRBJ1-2,few,CASSYSTGDYGYTF,TGTGCCAGCAGTTACTCGACAGGCGACTATGGCTACACCTTC
TRBD2,16,TRBV5-4,TRBJ2-3,NA,CASSPAGSGGTDTQYF,TGTGCCAGCAGCCCCGCAGGTAGCGGGGGCACAGATACGCAGTATTTT
TRBD1,19,TRBV5-8,TRBJ1-5,few,CASSLWGTGATNSNQPQHF,TGTGCCAGCAGCTTGTGGGGGACAGGGGCCACGAATAGCAATCAGCCCCAGCATTTT
TRBD1,17,TRBV7-9,TRBJ2-6,NA,CASSLGQGASGANVLTF,TGTGCCAGCAGCTTAGGCCAGGGGGCTAGTGGGGCCAACGTCCTGACTTTC
NA,15,TRBV19,TRBJ1-5,NA,CASSIDGDSNQPQHF,TGTGCCAGTAGTATAGACGGAGATAGCAATCAGCCCCAGCATTTT
TRBD1,15,TRBV5-8,TRBJ1-4,NA,CASRKQGRSVEKLFF,TGTGCCAGCAGGAAACAGGGGAGGAGTGTTGAAAAACTGTTTTTT
TRBD1,15,TRBV5-5,TRBJ1-3,NA,CASSSWTGVGNTIYF,TGTGCCAGCAGCTCCTGGACAGGGGTCGGAAACACCATATATTTT
NA,14,TRBV7-9,TRBJ2-1,NA,CASSLGGLWNEQFF,TGTGCCAGCAGCTTAGGGGGGCTTTGGAATGAGCAGTTCTTC
TRBD1,16,TRBV3-1/TRBV3-2,TRBJ1-2,NA,CASSHVDRGTNYGYTF,TGTGCCAGCAGCCACGTGGACAGGGGCACTAACTATGGCTACACCTTC
NA,14,TRBV30,TRBJ1-2,NA,CAWSVWRQRQGYTF,TGTGCCTGGAGTGTATGGCGACAGAGGCAGGGCTACACCTTC
TRBD2,15,TRBV9,TRBJ2-2,NA,CARRASGGANGELFF,TGTGCCCGCAGGGCTAGCGGGGGGGCCAACGGGGAGCTGTTTTTT
TRBD1,18,TRBV11-3,TRBJ1-6,NA,CASSLAQGRGTFYSPLHF,TGTGCCAGCAGCTTAGCGCAAGGCAGGGGGACTTTTTATTCACCCCTCCACTTT
NA,14,TRBV5-4,TRBJ1-4,NA,CASREDMKGEKLFF,TGTGCCAGCAGAGAGGACATGAAGGGGGAAAAACTGTTTTTT
TRBD2,14,TRBV30,TRBJ2-3,NA,CAWSVGGGGDTQYF,TGTGCCTGGAGTGTAGGTGGGGGAGGGGATACGCAGTATTTT
TRBD1,13,TRBV6-2/TRBV6-3,TRBJ1-1,NA,CASSYYPGQEAFF,TGTGCCAGCAGTTACTACCCGGGACAGGAAGCTTTCTTT
TRBD1,14,TRBV7-9,TRBJ2-7,NA,CASSNGQGAWEQYF,TGTGCCAGCAGCAATGGACAGGGGGCGTGGGAGCAGTACTTC
NA,17,TRBV19,TRBJ1-3,NA,CASSPRPTATSGNTIYF,TGTGCCAGTAGTCCCCGCCCGACAGCGACCTCTGGAAACACCATATATTTT
NA,13,TRBV7-9,TRBJ1-1,NA,CASSPTGGTEAFF,TGTGCCAGCAGCCCAACGGGGGGCACTGAAGCTTTCTTT
NA,12,TRBV28,TRBJ1-5,few,CASDTSNQPQHF,TGTGCCAGCGACACCAGCAATCAGCCCCAGCATTTT
TRBD2,13,TRBV9,TRBJ2-3,NA,CASSATSVGTQYF,TGTGCCAGCAGCGCTACTAGCGTAGGTACGCAGTATTTT
NA,16,TRBV5-1,TRBJ1-4,few,CASSFQPGAPNEKLFF,TGCGCCAGCAGCTTCCAACCCGGAGCCCCTAATGAAAAACTGTTTTTT
NA,10,TRBV10-3,TRBJ1-2,NA,CAAGQGYPTF,TGTGCCGCCGGCCAGGGTTACCCCACCTTC
TRBD2,15,TRBV12-5,TRBJ2-1,NA,CASGSLAGAYNEQFF,TGTGCTAGTGGAAGCCTAGCGGGGGCCTACAATGAGCAGTTCTTC
NA,15,TRBV11-2,TRBJ1-2,NA,CASSPPSGPYYGYTF,TGTGCCAGCAGCCCCCCCTCGGGTCCGTACTATGGCTACACCTTC
NA,16,TRBV30,TRBJ1-5,NA,CAWSSPPFGSNQPQHF,TGTGCCTGGAGTTCTCCTCCGTTTGGCAGCAATCAGCCCCAGCATTTT
TRBD1,15,TRBV9,TRBJ1-6,NA,CASSPRTGMNSPLHF,TGTGCCAGCAGCCCCCGGACAGGGATGAATTCACCCCTCCACTTT
NA,14,TRBV7-8,TRBJ1-2,NA,CASSLGGPNYGYTF,TGTGCCAGCAGCTTAGGCGGGCCTAACTATGGCTACACCTTC
NA,14,TRBV7-6,TRBJ1-6,NA,CASSLALPDSPLHF,TGTGCCAGCAGCTTAGCGTTACCAGATTCACCCCTCCACTTT
NA,15,TRBV7-9,TRBJ1-1,NA,CASSLDGQGGTEAFF,TGTGCCAGCAGCTTAGATGGCCAGGGAGGCACTGAAGCTTTCTTT
NA,19,TRBV4-2,TRBJ1-3,NA,CASSQSGGGVQISGNTIYF,TGTGCCAGCAGCCAATCAGGAGGGGGGGTACAGATCTCTGGAAACACCATATATTTT
NA,14,TRBV5-4,TRBJ2-5,NA,CASSLGSGEETQYF,TGTGCCAGCAGCTTGGGTAGCGGTGAAGAGACCCAGTACTTC
NA,13,TRBV5-4,TRBJ2-3,once,CASSLSGTDTQYF,TGTGCCAGCAGCTTGTCAGGCACAGATACGCAGTATTTT
TRBD1,13,TRBV28,TRBJ2-7,NA,CAISGTEKNEQYF,TGTGCCATCTCCGGGACAGAGAAAAACGAGCAGTACTTC
TRBD2,15,TRBV5-4,TRBJ2-5,NA,CASASGGANQETQYF,TGTGCCAGCGCCAGCGGGGGGGCGAACCAAGAGACCCAGTACTTC
NA,14,TRBV27,TRBJ1-5,NA,CASSLWQGDQPQHF,TGTGCCAGCAGTTTATGGCAGGGCGATCAGCCCCAGCATTTT
TRBD1,14,TRBV27,TRBJ1-2,NA,CASSPGTGEDGYTF,TGTGCCAGCAGTCCCGGGACAGGGGAAGATGGCTACACCTTC
TRBD2,18,TRBV7-3,TRBJ2-1,NA,CASSLSSSGGRFYNEQFF,TGTGCCAGCAGCTTGTCCTCTAGCGGGGGCCGATTTTACAATGAGCAGTTCTTC
TRBD2,14,TRBV7-7,TRBJ2-3,NA,CASSPGLSTDTQYF,TGTGCCAGCAGCCCGGGACTATCCACAGATACGCAGTATTTT
NA,16,TRBV4-1,TRBJ2-7,NA,CASSQGPGQRSYEQYF,TGCGCCAGCAGCCAAGGACCCGGACAGCGATCCTACGAGCAGTACTTC
TRBD1,14,TRBV27,TRBJ2-7,once,CASSLGQGAYEQYF,TGTGCCAGCAGTTTAGGTCAGGGGGCCTACGAGCAGTACTTC
NA,15,TRBV6-5,TRBJ2-3,NA,CASSYSFGYTDTQYF,TGTGCCAGCAGTTACTCTTTCGGGTACACAGATACGCAGTATTTT
NA,13,TRBV7-3,TRBJ2-1,NA,CASSILTYTEQFF,TGTGCCAGCAGCATCCTTACGTACACTGAGCAGTTCTTC
TRBD1,15,TRBV11-2,TRBJ1-1,NA,CASSKSGTVNTEAFF,TGTGCCAGCAGCAAATCCGGGACAGTAAACACTGAAGCTTTCTTT
NA,11,TRBV30,TRBJ2-7,NA,CAWAVGYEQYF,TGTGCCTGGGCGGTCGGTTACGAGCAGTACTTC
NA,16,TRBV6-4,TRBJ2-2,NA,CASSDSRYSGTGELFF,TGTGCCAGCAGTGACTCCCGGTATAGCGGCACCGGGGAGCTGTTTTTT
NA,13,TRBV14,TRBJ1-2,NA,CASSTDRNYGYTF,TGTGCCAGCAGCACCGACAGGAACTATGGCTACACCTTC
TRBD2,20,TRBV19,TRBJ2-2,NA,CASSISPRRVAGIYTGELFF,TGTGCCAGTAGTATATCTCCCCGGCGGGTAGCGGGGATCTATACCGGGGAGCTGTTTTTT
TRBD2,18,TRBV7-3,TRBJ2-3,few,CASSPRSGGNRPPDTQYF,TGTGCCAGCAGCCCTAGGAGCGGGGGGAACCGACCTCCCGATACGCAGTATTTT